Shown below are 14 T cell receptor beta chains from a single sample sequenced in a study of T cell changes during pregnancy in multiple sclerosis. Here immunoSEQ multiplex PCR was the method, and the copy in TCRdb shows in-frame clones only, minus some. The data show more than 55,000 clones, about nine tenths seen once. Sequencing was performed on peripheral blood, taken after pregnancy. The receptors come from a female donor in good health, enrolled as a control in a pregnancy study.

The gene calls are TRBV30 and TRBJ1-2; D unresolved. This CDR3 comprises 12 residues. The germline V gene encodes CDR1 GTSNPN and CDR2 SVGIG (reference sequence). Trimming pared 4 bases from V and 2 bases from J, leaving 8 bases between. CDR3 in DNA: TGTGCCTGGACAGACGGGAACTATGGCTACACCTTC. Protein sequence: CAWTDGNYGYTF.

This sequence joins TRBV7-2 and TRBJ2-3; possibly TRBD2 for D (6 bases). The CDR3 has 14 amino acids. Germline CDR1 reads SGHTA; CDR2 reads FQGNSA. Trimming pared 4 bases from V and 0 bases from J, leaving 8 bases between. The chain's CDR3 is CASSSGLSTDTQYF. The CDR3 bases are TGTGCCAGCAGCTCGGGACTCAGCACAGATACGCAGTATTTT.

This chain connects TRBV2 to TRBJ2-1, with 11 bases identical to TRBD1. This CDR3 contains 15 residues. The V gene end was trimmed by 6 bases and the J gene end by 6 bases; junction bases not matched to a gene: 7. Germline CDR1 and CDR2: SNHLY and FYNNEI. The CDR3 DNA is TGTGCCAGCAGGCCCTCCGGGACAGGGGGCAATGAGCAGTTCTTC. As protein: CASRPSGTGGNEQFF.

V gene TRBV30 combines with J gene TRBJ2-2; 8 positions match TRBD1. The CDR3 spans 15 residues. Trimming took 4 bases from V and 5 from J; bases not matched to a gene: 9. Germline V gives CDR1 GTSNPN, CDR2 SVGIG (reference sequence). CDR3 bases: TGTGCCTGGAAAGACAGGGGAGGCCTGACCGGGGAGCTGTTTTTT. Translation gives CAWKDRGGLTGELFF.

The chain has TRBV11-2 and TRBJ1-5; TRBD1 might be the D (6 bases). Per the germline V gene, CDR1 is SGHAT and CDR2 is FQNNGV. With 5 bases removed from V and 7 bases from J, the gap between germline ends came to 12 bases. The CDR3 is made up of 13 amino acids. In DNA form, the CDR3 reads TGTGCCAGCAGCAGTCAGGGGCAACAGCCCCAGCATTTT. Amino acids: CASSSQGQQPQHF.

The chain has TRBV6-5 and TRBJ2-1; D may be TRBD1 (6 bases). The CDR3 runs to 14 residues. In germline, CDR1 is MNHEY, CDR2 SVGAGI. Trimming removed 6 bases from V and 7 bases from J, with 16 bases in between. The CDR3 spells CASRPDSTRNEQFF. The CDR3 DNA reads TGTGCCAGCAGACCGGACAGTACAAGGAATGAGCAGTTCTTC.

The genes are TRBV4-1 and TRBJ2-5; D may be TRBD2 (6 bases). The CDR3 loop spans 15 amino acids. The germline gives CDR1 MGHRA, CDR2 YSYEKL. The V end lost 0 bases, the J end lost 5 bases, and 13 bases lay between the germline ends. CDR3: CASSQEGGVYETQYF. The CDR3 nucleotides are TGCGCCAGCAGCCAAGAGGGGGGAGTTTACGAGACCCAGTACTTC.

This sequence joins TRBV27 and TRBJ2-7; 7 bases agree with TRBD1. Germline CDR1 MNHEY, CDR2 SMNVEV (reference sequence). The CDR3 loop spans 15 amino acids. Germline trimming cut 5 bases from V and 2 bases from J; bases unmatched to any gene: 9. DNA of the CDR3: TGTGCCAGCAGTCCTACGGGACAGCTACCCTACGAGCAGTACTTC. Translation: CASSPTGQLPYEQYF.

The V call is TRBV6-5, the J call TRBJ2-3; D possibly corresponds to TRBD2 (5 bases). Germline lookup yields CDR1 MNHEY and CDR2 SVGAGI. The CDR3 sequence is 14 residues long. V lost 6 bases, J lost 6 bases, and 16 bases lay in between. CDR3 residues: CASRRVAWSDTQYF. The CDR3 DNA reads as TGTGCCAGCAGGAGGGTAGCTTGGTCCGATACGCAGTATTTT.

As DNA, the CDR3 is TGTGCCAGCAGCTTAGGGGGAGGAACCGGGGAGCTGTTTTTT. Protein: CASSLGGGTGELFF. This sequence joins TRBV7-9 and TRBJ2-2; tentative D call: TRBD2 (6 bases). The CDR3 runs to 14 residues. Looked up from germline, CDR1 is SEHNR and CDR2 is FQNEAQ (reference sequence). Between the trimmed V and J ends, which lost 1 base and 5 bases, there was a span of 8 bases.

The V and J genes are TRBV30 and TRBJ1-1, with 9 bases lining up with TRBD1. In germline, CDR1 is GTSNPN, CDR2 SVGIG (reference sequence). This CDR3 is built from 13 residues. Unmatched junction bases numbered 10, after V lost 4 bases and J lost 10 bases. The CDR3 sequence is CAWNLGTGYGAFF. The CDR3, as DNA: TGTGCCTGGAACCTCGGGACAGGGTATGGAGCTTTCTTT.

The rearrangement uses TRBV11-3 and TRBJ1-4; D is possibly TRBD1 (6 bases). The germline CDR1 and CDR2 sequences are SGHNT and YENEEA. The CDR3 loop spans 16 amino acids. V shed 5 bases and J shed 0 bases, with 13 bases lying between them. CDR3 sequence reads: CASSLGQLTTNEKLFF. CDR3 in DNA: TGTGCCAGCAGCCTTGGACAGCTTACAACTAATGAAAAACTGTTTTTT. Full variable domain (outside the CDR3, taken from reference TRBV11-3 and TRBJ1-4): EAGVVQSPRYKIIEKKQPVAFWCNPISGHNTLYWYLQNLGQGPELLIRYENEEAVDDSQLPKDRFSAERLKGVDSTLKIQPAELGDSAVYLCASSLGQLTTNEKLFFGSGTQLSVL.

The CDR3 DNA follows: TGTGCCAGCCGGGGTATCTACAATGAGCAGTTCTTC. Translation: CASRGIYNEQFF. The chain links TRBV9 to TRBJ2-1, with D possibly matching TRBD2 (5 bases). The CDR3 totals 12 residues. Looked up from germline, CDR1 is SGDLS and CDR2 is YYNGEE. V shed 7 bases and J shed 3 bases, with 8 bases lying between them.

The J gene is TRBJ1-5, the V gene TRBV7-2; no clear D. V lost 0 bases and J lost 7, with 10 bases in between. Germline values: CDR1 SGHTA, CDR2 FQGNSA. The CDR3 sequence is 14 residues long. The CDR3 is CASSLARVKQPQHF. CDR3 coding DNA: TGTGCCAGCAGCTTAGCGCGAGTTAAGCAGCCCCAGCATTTT.